The rows below give T cell receptor beta chains drawn from one sample of a study of identical twins' blood T cells. Using its own MiXCR run on the 5' RACE reads, TCRdb lists one record per CDR3 protein. The data contain fewer than 450,000 distinct CDR3 sequences, about 28% of them singletons. Sequencing was performed on PBMCs. Receptors were obtained from a woman aged 18-50 years in good health. Each CDR3 is given without its conserved first and last residue.

v_call,cdr3_aa
TRBV27,ASSLMPGSEKLF
TRBV29-1,SVEGRINEQF
TRBV20-1,SAIRVRTAMADTQY
TRBV2,ASSVLLNTDTQY
TRBV6-2/TRBV6-3,ASSNGQSTDTQY
TRBV2,ASSRRGNQPQH
TRBV29-1,SVVGQFNEKLF
TRBV27,ASSSARANTGELF
TRBV27,ASSHSYGGSYEQF
TRBV5-6,ASSLFRGLTGELF
TRBV29-1,SVPTGPNTGELF
TRBV5-1,ASHREYNEQF
TRBV27,ASSLLPGTVDEAF
TRBV20-1,SALTRKGEDTQY